One sample yielded the 18 T cell receptor beta chains listed below, sequenced in a study of blood T cell repertoires in COVID-19. The table came from immunoSEQ multiplex PCR; TCRdb's copy has only in-frame clones and leaves some out. The table includes hundreds of thousands of clones, around 87% detected once. Sequencing was carried out using PBMCs or T cells enriched from blood (not recorded which). The origin of the receptors is a woman between 18 and 29 years old who had recovered from COVID-19.

The chain employs TRBV6-2 or TRBV6-3 and TRBJ1-1; D is ambiguous. Germline assignment: CDR1 MNHEY and CDR2 SVGEGT. This CDR3 spans 11 amino acids. With 5 bases removed from V and 9 bases from J, the gap between germline ends came to 10 bases. DNA for the CDR3: TGTGCCAGCAGTGATGACACACAAGCTTTCTTT. Translating it yields CASSDDTQAFF.

In the case of this clone: The sample carries other DNA sequences with the same CDR3. The chain recombines TRBV3-1 (or the pseudogene TRBV3-2) with TRBJ2-3; D might be TRBD2 (5 bases). The germline V gene encodes CDR1 LGHDT and CDR2 YNNKEL (reference sequence). CDR3 size: 16 residues. V was pared by 0 bases and J by 3 bases, with 13 bases between. CDR3 protein: CASSQDLAGGTDTQYF. For the CDR3, the DNA is TGTGCCAGCAGCCAAGATCTAGCCGGAGGTACAGATACGCAGTATTTT.

The rearrangement joins TRBV19 to TRBJ1-4; 9 bases line up with TRBD1. J lost 4 bases, V lost 3 bases, and 9 bases had no gene match. The germline V gene has CDR1 LNHDA and CDR2 SQIVND (reference sequence). This CDR3 region has 17 residues. This CDR3 reads CASSIPGQGPSNEKLFF. As DNA, the CDR3 is TGTGCCAGTAGTATTCCGGGACAGGGCCCCAGTAATGAAAAACTGTTTTTT.

The chain links TRBV11-2 to TRBJ1-5, with D tentatively TRBD1 (5 bases). Germline V lookup: CDR1 SGHAT, CDR2 FQNNGV. Between the trimmed V and J ends, which lost 0 bases and 2 bases, there was a span of 17 bases. This CDR3 has 18 residues. In nucleotides, the CDR3 is TGTGCCAGCAGCTTAGACGCCTGGGGGGGTTTAGGCAATCAGCCCCAGCATTTT. Amino acid sequence: CASSLDAWGGLGNQPQHF.

CDR3 sequence: CASSLEEWDGYTF. The CDR3 DNA follows: TGCGCCAGCAGTCTTGAGGAGTGGGATGGCTACACCTTC. The rearrangement links TRBV5-1 to TRBJ1-2; D is undetermined. Trimming removed 5 bases from V and 6 bases from J, with 14 bases in between. The CDR3 is 13 amino acids. In germline, CDR1 is SGHRS, CDR2 YFSETQ.

A note on this clone: The sample carries other DNA sequences with the same CDR3. The V and J genes are TRBV5-1 and TRBJ2-3; D unclear. Trimming removed 1 base at V and 1 base at J, with 4 bases between. CDR3 size: 13 residues. Germline CDR1 is SGHRS and CDR2 is YFSETQ. The CDR3 sequence: CASSLSGTDTQYF. As DNA, the CDR3 is TGCGCCAGCAGCTTGTCTGGCACAGATACGCAGTATTTT.

This chain links TRBV5-1 with TRBJ2-3; possibly TRBD2 for D (6 bases). Germline V gives CDR1 SGHRS, CDR2 YFSETQ. Trimming pared 2 bases from V and 2 bases from J, leaving 12 bases between. The CDR3 totals 15 residues. This CDR3 is CASSLTGDYTDTQYF. Written as DNA, the CDR3 is TGCGCCAGCAGCTTAACGGGGGATTACACAGATACGCAGTATTTT.

The gene calls are TRBV15 and TRBJ1-5, with 7 bases matching TRBD1. The V gene's germline CDR1 is LNHNV and CDR2 YYDKDF (reference sequence). The V segment lost 6 bases and the J segment 1 base; nucleotides outside the gene matches: 9. The CDR3 is made up of 16 amino acids. The CDR3 nucleotides are TGTGCCACCAGGCGACAGGGAGGCTTAAGCAATCAGCCCCAGCATTTT. This gives the protein CATRRQGGLSNQPQHF.

The gene calls are TRBV12-5 and TRBJ2-7, with a possible D match to TRBD1 (5 bases). Deletions cut 4 bases from V and 6 bases from J, with 10 bases between. Looked up from germline, CDR1 is LGHNT and CDR2 is FRNRAP. The CDR3 has 12 amino acids. The CDR3 here is CASGWGLGEQYF. The CDR3 DNA is TGTGCTAGTGGTTGGGGCTTGGGCGAGCAGTACTTC.

This clone was seen a handful of times. The genes are TRBV27 and TRBJ1-2; a weak D match, TRBD1 (6 bases). Germline CDR1 MNHEY, CDR2 SMNVEV (reference sequence). Trimming removed 4 bases from V and 8 bases from J, with 11 bases in between. CDR3 length equals 12 residues. The DNA for the CDR3 is TGTGCCAGCAGTTCGGGGGGCGCGGGCTACACCTTC. Amino acids: CASSSGGAGYTF.

This chain joins TRBV5-4 and TRBJ1-2; no clear D. The CDR3 has 13 amino acids. Germline V gene sequence: CDR1 SGHNT, CDR2 YYREEE (reference sequence). V gave up 0 bases and J gave up 4 bases, with 7 bases separating them. The CDR3 sequence is CASSLERLYGYTF. CDR3 DNA: TGTGCCAGCAGCTTGGAGCGGCTCTATGGCTACACCTTC.

The chain has TRBV7-9 and TRBJ2-6; D gene ambiguous. CDR3 length equals 12 residues. Germline assignment: CDR1 SEHNR and CDR2 FQNEAQ (reference sequence). Trimming cost V 5 bases and J 12 bases, with 11 bases left between them. In DNA, the CDR3 is TGTGCCAGCAGCCCAATTGGCATCGTCCTGACTTTC. Translating it yields CASSPIGIVLTF.

This clone occurred once. The V gene is TRBV10-2, the J gene TRBJ1-1; D gene unclear. The CDR3 has 12 residues. Germline CDR1 WSHSY, CDR2 SAAADI. Trimming cost V 0 bases and J 4 bases, with 3 bases left between them. The CDR3 sequence: CASSESGTEAFF. The CDR3 bases are TGCGCCAGCAGTGAGTCCGGCACTGAAGCTTTCTTT.

This clone was recorded only once. The gene calls are TRBV6-5 and TRBJ1-6, with D possibly being TRBD1 (6 bases). V lost 4 bases to trimming and J lost 18 bases, with 16 bases between them. The V gene's germline CDR1 is MNHEY and CDR2 SVGAGI. CDR3 length: 12 residues. CDR3 residues: CASSSDSGSYHF. CDR3 nucleotides: TGTGCCAGCAGTTCGGACAGCGGTTCCTACCACTTT.

V and J are TRBV10-1 and TRBJ2-5; D is possibly TRBD1 (6 bases). V was shortened by 6 bases and J by 5 bases, with 13 bases between the two germline ends. Per germline, CDR1 WNHNN and CDR2 SYGVQD (reference sequence). This CDR3 contains 13 residues. Here the CDR3 reads CASSFQGTETQYF. CDR3 DNA: TGCGCCAGCAGCTTCCAGGGGACGGAGACCCAGTACTTC.

This sequence joins TRBV2 and TRBJ1-2, with D possibly being TRBD1 (6 bases). The germline CDR1 and CDR2 sequences are SNHLY and FYNNEI. There are 14 residues in the CDR3. Trimming removed 6 bases from V and 4 bases from J, with 15 bases in between. The CDR3 coding sequence is TGTGCCAGCAGGCCAGGGGTGCCTGGCTATGGCTACACCTTC. Residues: CASRPGVPGYGYTF.

The chain links TRBV11-2 to TRBJ2-7, with unresolved D. V was trimmed by 0 bases and J by 6 bases, leaving 12 bases between them. Germline loops: CDR1 SGHAT, CDR2 FQNNGV. The CDR3 totals 14 residues. The CDR3: CASSLDLWLSEQYF. The CDR3 nucleotides read TGTGCCAGCAGCTTAGATCTTTGGTTGAGCGAGCAGTACTTC.

This chain connects TRBV9 to TRBJ2-1; D gene unclear. The V end lost 0 bases, the J end lost 7 bases, and 11 bases lay between the germline ends. The V gene's germline CDR1 is SGDLS and CDR2 YYNGEE. CDR3 length equals 14 residues. The CDR3 sequence: CASSVERRANEQFF. CDR3 DNA sequence: TGTGCCAGCAGCGTAGAGAGGCGTGCGAATGAGCAGTTCTTC.